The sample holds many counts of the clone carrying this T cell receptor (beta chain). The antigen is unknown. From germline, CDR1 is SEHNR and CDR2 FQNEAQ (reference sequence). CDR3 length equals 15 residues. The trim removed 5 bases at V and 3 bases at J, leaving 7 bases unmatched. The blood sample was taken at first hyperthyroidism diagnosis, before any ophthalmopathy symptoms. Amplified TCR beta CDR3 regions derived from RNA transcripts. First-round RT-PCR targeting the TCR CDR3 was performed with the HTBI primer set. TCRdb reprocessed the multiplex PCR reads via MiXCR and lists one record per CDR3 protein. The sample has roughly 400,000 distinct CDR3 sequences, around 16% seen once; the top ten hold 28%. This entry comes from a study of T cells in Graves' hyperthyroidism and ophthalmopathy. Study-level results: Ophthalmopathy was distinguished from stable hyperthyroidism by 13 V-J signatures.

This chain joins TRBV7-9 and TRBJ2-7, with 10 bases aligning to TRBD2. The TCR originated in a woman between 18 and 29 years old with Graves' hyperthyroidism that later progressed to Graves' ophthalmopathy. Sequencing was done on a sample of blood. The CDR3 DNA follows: TGTGCCAGCAGCCACGGACTAGCGGAAGGCTACGAGCAGTACTTC. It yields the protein CASSHGLAEGYEQYF.